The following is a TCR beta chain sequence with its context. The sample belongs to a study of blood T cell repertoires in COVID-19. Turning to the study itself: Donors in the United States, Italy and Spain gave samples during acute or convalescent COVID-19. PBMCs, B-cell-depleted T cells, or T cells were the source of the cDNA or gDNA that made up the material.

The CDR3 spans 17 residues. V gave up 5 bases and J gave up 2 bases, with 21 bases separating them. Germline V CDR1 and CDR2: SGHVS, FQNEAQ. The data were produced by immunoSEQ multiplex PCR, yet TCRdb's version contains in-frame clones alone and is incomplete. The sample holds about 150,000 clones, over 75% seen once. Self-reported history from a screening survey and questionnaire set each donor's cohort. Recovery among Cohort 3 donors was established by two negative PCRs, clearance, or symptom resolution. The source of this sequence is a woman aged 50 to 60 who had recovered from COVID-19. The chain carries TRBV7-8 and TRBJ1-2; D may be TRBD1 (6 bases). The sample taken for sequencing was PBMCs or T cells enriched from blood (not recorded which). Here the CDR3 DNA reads TGTGCCAGCAGCGTCAGGATCCAACAGGGTTCAAACTATGGCTACACCTTC. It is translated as CASSVRIQQGSNYGYTF.